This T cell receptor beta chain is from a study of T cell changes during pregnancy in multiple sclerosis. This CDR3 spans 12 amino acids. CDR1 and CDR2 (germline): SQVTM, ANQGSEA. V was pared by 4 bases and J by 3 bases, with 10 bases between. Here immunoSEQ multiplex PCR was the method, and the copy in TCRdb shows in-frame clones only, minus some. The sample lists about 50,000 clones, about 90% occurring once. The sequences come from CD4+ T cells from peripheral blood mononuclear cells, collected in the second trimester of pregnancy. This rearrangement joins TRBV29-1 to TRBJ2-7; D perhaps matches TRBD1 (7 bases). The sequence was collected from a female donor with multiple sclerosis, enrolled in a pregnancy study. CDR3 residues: CSVGGDSYEQYF. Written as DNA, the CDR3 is TGCAGCGTTGGGGGGGACAGCTACGAGCAGTACTTC.